One sample yielded the 19 T cell receptor beta chains listed below, sequenced in a study of blood T cells in healthy people across ages. Sample-barcoded 5' priming and a J-beta primer mix drove a second PCR of 7 to 11 cycles. TCRdb reprocessed the 5' RACE reads with MiXCR, giving one entry per CDR3 protein. The table shows some 850,000 distinct CDR3 sequences, with 25% to 30% occurring only once. The same data also contributed to another study, on T cells of mothers and their children.

Sequencing used blood. The receptor set was obtained from a boy aged 5-17 years in good health.

This rearrangement joins TRBV28 to TRBJ1-2; 10 bases align to TRBD1. V was pared by 5 bases and J by 9 bases, with 12 bases of the junction left unmatched. The CDR3 covers 15 residues. Germline V gene lookup returns CDR1 MDHEN and CDR2 SYDVKM. This CDR3 reads CASSPRDRGFNSYTF. CDR3 bases: TGTGCCAGCAGTCCACGGGACAGGGGTTTTAATAGCTACACCTTC.

There are a few counts of this clonotype. The conserved phenylalanine or tryptophan normally closing the CDR3 is absent here, so this likely arose from a read error. The V call is TRBV11-1, the J call TRBJ2-5, with D maybe TRBD2 (6 bases). The CDR3 length is 14 residues. CDR1 and CDR2 from the germline V gene are SGHAT and FQDESV (reference sequence). V lost 1 base and J 11 bases, leaving 17 bases between the germline ends. Written as DNA, the CDR3 is TGTGCCAGCAGCTTAGAATATACCCCGGGAGAGCAGTACGTC. Its translation is CASSLEYTPGEQYV.

This clonotype was seen a few times. CDR3 protein: CASRKDNSPLHF. The CDR3 DNA reads as TGTGCCAGCAGGAAGGATAATTCACCCCTCCACTTT. The chain couples TRBV2 to TRBJ1-6, with unresolved D. Deletions cut 6 bases from V and 5 bases from J, with 5 bases between. CDR3 length: 12 amino acids. Germline V lookup: CDR1 SNHLY, CDR2 FYNNEI.

This rearrangement joins TRBV20-1 to TRBJ2-1; 9 nucleotides agree with TRBD2. V dropped 3 bases and J dropped 5; count of bases not matched to a gene: 8. Germline-derived CDR1 and CDR2 are DFQATT and SNEGSKA (reference sequence). CDR3 size: 15 residues. This CDR3 reads CSASLAAGGNNEQFF. CDR3 coding DNA: TGCAGTGCTAGCCTGGCAGCGGGGGGAAACAATGAGCAGTTCTTC.

This clonotype has just a few counts. The chain's CDR3 is CASSFGQAGTEAFF. The CDR3 DNA is TGCGCCAGCAGCTTCGGACAGGCCGGCACTGAAGCTTTCTTT. The V call is TRBV5-1, the J call TRBJ1-1; TRBD1 aligns across 7 bases. V dropped 2 bases and J dropped 4; count of bases not matched to a gene: 5. Germline assignment: CDR1 SGHRS and CDR2 YFSETQ. The CDR3 has 14 residues.

This clonotype has a handful of counts. The V gene is TRBV25-1, the J gene TRBJ1-2; D possibly corresponds to TRBD1 (6 bases). Per the germline V gene, CDR1 is MGHDK and CDR2 is SYGVNS. CDR3 length equals 12 residues. V dropped 3 bases and J dropped 8 bases, with 10 bases sitting between them. DNA for the CDR3: TGTGCCAGCAGTGACTACAGGGAAGGCTACACCTTC. Translating gives CASSDYREGYTF.

This clonotype was seen a handful of times. The V gene is TRBV12-3 or TRBV12-4, the J gene TRBJ2-7, with D maybe TRBD1 (6 bases). The ends were cut back, 7 bases at V and 0 bases at J, with 10 bases in the middle. This CDR3 has 13 residues. The CDR3 DNA sequence: TGTGCCAGCACTGTGACAGGCTCCTACGAGCAGTACTTC. Translation: CASTVTGSYEQYF.

CDR3 sequence (DNA): TGCAGCGTCCGTGGCCGGGACATTACTTTTGAGCAGTTCTTC. This gives the protein CSVRGRDITFEQFF. This chain links TRBV29-1 with TRBJ2-1, with D maybe TRBD1 (6 bases). The V end was cut by 6 bases, the J end by 9 bases, with 21 bases between. Germline V gene data show CDR1 as SQVTM and CDR2 as ANQGSEA. This CDR3 contains 14 residues.

This chain links TRBV24-1 with TRBJ1-1; a weak D match, TRBD1 (5 bases). V lost 4 bases, J lost 7 bases, and 18 bases lay in between. Germline CDR1 and CDR2: KGHDR and SFDVKD. The CDR3 has 15 amino acids. The CDR3 coding sequence is TGTGCCACCAGTGACCCTTCCGAGGGCGGGGGTGAAGCTTTCTTT. Its translation is CATSDPSEGGGEAFF.

The chain recombines TRBV12-3 or TRBV12-4 with TRBJ2-4; D is possibly TRBD2 (7 bases). V lost 3 bases and J 8 bases, leaving 11 bases between the germline ends. The CDR3 consists of 13 residues. As DNA, the CDR3 is TGTGCCAGCAGTTTTACAGGGAGGGACATTCAGTACTTC. Its translation is CASSFTGRDIQYF.

A few counts support this clonotype. The DNA for the CDR3 is TGTGCCAGCAGTTATTCGACTAGCGGGGGGCCGAAAAACATTCAGTACTTC. Translating gives CASSYSTSGGPKNIQYF. The V and J genes are TRBV6-6 and TRBJ2-4; 13 positions match TRBD2. CDR3 length: 17 amino acids. Germline CDR1 is MNHNY and CDR2 is SVGAGI (reference sequence). V lost 3 bases and J lost 4; bases outside the gene matches: 6.

This clonotype showed up just a few times. The chain joins TRBV28 to TRBJ1-4; 7 positions agree with TRBD1. V was clipped by 4 bases and J by 7 bases; unmatched bases: 15. The CDR3 covers 17 residues. The germline V gene has CDR1 MDHEN and CDR2 SYDVKM. CDR3 residues: CASSSPQGVGPSEKLFF. In nucleotides, the CDR3 is TGTGCCAGCAGTTCTCCGCAGGGGGTGGGCCCATCTGAAAAACTGTTTTTT.

With respect to this clonotype: A read error may account for a junction end that differs from germline. The V and J genes are TRBV12-3 or TRBV12-4 and TRBJ1-2, with a tentative D call TRBD1 (6 bases). This CDR3 region has 18 residues. The CDR3 spells CASSLPGAADIRNYGCTF. CDR3 sequence (DNA): TGTGCCAGCAGTTTACCGGGGGCGGCCGATATACGAAACTATGGCTGCACCTTC.

The chain combines TRBV12-3 or TRBV12-4 with TRBJ1-2; 7 nucleotides match TRBD1. J lost 3 bases, V lost 6 bases, and 7 bases had no gene match. The CDR3 has 14 amino acids. CDR3: CASRFIQGDYGYTF. The DNA of the CDR3 is TGTGCCAGCAGATTCATCCAGGGGGACTATGGCTACACCTTC.

A single count supports this clonotype. The chain recombines TRBV5-1 with TRBJ2-3; tentatively, D is TRBD2 (5 bases). CDR1 SGHRS and CDR2 YFSETQ come from the germline V gene. Trimming removed 5 bases from V and 2 bases from J, with 9 bases in between. CDR3 size: 13 residues. The CDR3 bases are TGCGCCAGCAGGGGTAGCGCCACAGATACGCAGTATTTT. As protein: CASRGSATDTQYF. The full variable domain, completed using reference TRBV5-1 and TRBJ2-3, is KAGVTQTPRYLIKTRGQQVTLSCSPISGHRSVSWYQQTPGQGLQFLFEYFSETQRNKGNFPGRFSGRQFSNSRSEMNVSTLELGDSALYLCASRGSATDTQYFGPGTRLTVL.

This clonotype was observed a handful of times. The chain joins TRBV10-3 to TRBJ2-7; 7 positions match TRBD2. Losses at the gene ends were 8 bases for V and 4 bases for J; bases not matched to a gene: 5. This CDR3 spans 12 amino acids. CDR1 is ENHRY and CDR2 is SYGVKD in the germline V gene. The CDR3 DNA reads TGTGCCATCGGGGAGGGTCGGTACGAGCAGTACTTC. Its translation: CAIGEGRYEQYF.

The gene calls are TRBV29-1 and TRBJ1-2, with D perhaps TRBD1 (6 bases). Germline V gene sequence: CDR1 SQVTM, CDR2 ANQGSEA. Trimming shortened V by 6 bases and J by 4 bases, and 18 bases separated the two germline ends. The CDR3 is 14 residues long. CDR3 sequence: CSVGDTSRSYGYTF. The DNA of the CDR3 is TGCAGCGTCGGGGACACGTCAAGGTCCTATGGCTACACCTTC.

The rearrangement joins TRBV20-1 to TRBJ2-1; TRBD2 agrees at 7 bases. The CDR3 sequence is 16 residues long. Germline-derived CDR1 and CDR2 are DFQATT and SNEGSKA (reference sequence). V lost 4 bases, J lost 2 bases, and 11 bases stayed unmatched. The CDR3 reads CSAKHTGTTPYNEQFF. For the CDR3, the DNA is TGCAGTGCTAAGCACACCGGGACTACCCCCTACAATGAGCAGTTCTTC.

This chain connects TRBV20-1 to TRBJ2-1; the D gene is possibly TRBD2 (6 bases). The ends were cut back, 0 bases at V and 7 bases at J, with 13 bases in the middle. The CDR3 extends over 14 amino acids. Germline V gene lookup returns CDR1 DFQATT and CDR2 SNEGSKA (reference sequence). The CDR3 spells CSARDPRAGNEQFF. For the CDR3, the DNA is TGCAGTGCTAGAGATCCCAGGGCGGGAAATGAGCAGTTCTTC.